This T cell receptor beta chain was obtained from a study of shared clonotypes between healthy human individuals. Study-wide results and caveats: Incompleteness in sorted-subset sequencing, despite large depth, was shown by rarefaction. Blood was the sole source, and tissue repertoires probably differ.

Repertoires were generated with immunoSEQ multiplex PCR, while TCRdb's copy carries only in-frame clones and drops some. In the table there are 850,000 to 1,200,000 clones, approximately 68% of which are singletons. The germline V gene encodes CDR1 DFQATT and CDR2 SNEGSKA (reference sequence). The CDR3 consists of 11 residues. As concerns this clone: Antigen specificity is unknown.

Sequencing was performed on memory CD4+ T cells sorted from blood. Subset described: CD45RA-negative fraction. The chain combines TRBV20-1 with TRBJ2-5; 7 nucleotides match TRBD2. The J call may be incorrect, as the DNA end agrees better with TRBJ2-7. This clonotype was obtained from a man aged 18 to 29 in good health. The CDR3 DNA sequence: TGCAGTGCTAGAACTAGCGCCGAGCAGTACTTC. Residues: CSARTSAEQYF.